This T cell receptor beta chain originates from a study of blood T cells in healthy people across ages. Study observations and caveats: Estimates of total diversity, which came from one million sequenced T cells, were considered to be underestimates.

This clonotype appeared a few times. Its antigen is unknown. Germline V lookup: CDR1 MNHNY, CDR2 SVGAGI (reference sequence). Trimming at V came to 7 bases and at J to 2 bases, leaving 11 bases not matched to a gene. This CDR3 contains 15 residues. Alongside a J-beta primer mix, a sample-barcoded 5' primer served in a second PCR lasting about 6 to 12 cycles. MiXCR, applied by TCRdb to the 5' RACE reads, yields one record per CDR3 protein. This repertoire shows about 1.4 million distinct CDR3 sequences, 55% to 75% found once; its top ten account for 6.5% to 8.5%. The V call is TRBV6-6, the J call TRBJ2-7; 7 nucleotides match TRBD2. The sample consisted of blood. The sequence was collected from a man aged 18 to 30 in good health. The CDR3 sequence: CASTRREGSTYEQYF. In DNA form, the CDR3 reads TGTGCCAGCACCAGAAGGGAGGGGTCTACCTACGAGCAGTACTTC.